This entry features one T cell receptor (beta chain) sequence. This clonotype came up many times. No antigen is known for it. No quality values exist for individual bases; no much larger clone is one base distant. The entry originates in a study of T cells in Graves' hyperthyroidism and ophthalmopathy (dated by TCRdb to the late 2010s). In terms of the full investigation: Peripheral blood samples were taken at the time of initial diagnosis, prior to any treatment. For training and testing, the 80 to 100 patients in the discovery cohort were randomly divided in a 7:3 ratio. TCR Vbeta CDR3 sequencing of around 130 peripheral blood samples (43 ophthalmopathy, about 80 hyperthyroidism and about 17 progressor patients) is reported in the paper. The study also compared thyroid tissue and blood T-cell repertoires from about 6 Graves' hyperthyroidism patients. TCR V-J signatures able to tell the groups apart were searched for in a discovery cohort of about a hundred patients, of whom 43 had Graves' ophthalmopathy and about 60 had stable Graves' hyperthyroidism. Prospective prediction of ophthalmopathy was tested in an independent validation cohort consisting of 18 hyperthyroidism patients and some 17 patients who later progressed to ophthalmopathy. After blood sampling, hyperthyroidism patients were treated with methimazole at a starting dose of 30 mg daily, and ophthalmopathy patients were treated with high-dose intravenous methylprednisolone.

In the ophthalmopathy patients, disease was moderately to severely active, with a Clinical Activity Score of 3 or more, a NOSPECS grade of 4 or more, and a duration of less than 3 months. The study excluded patients with uncontrolled infections, other autoimmune diseases, pregnancy or lactation. Diagnoses were established on the basis of clinical symptoms, serum thyroxine and TRAb, thyroid ultrasound, and orbital computed tomography. PBMCs were separated from approximately 9.9 ml of fresh peripheral blood using Ficoll-Paque density gradient centrifugation. Total RNA was extracted using Trizol reagent, and RNA quality was assessed on an Agilent 2100 Bioanalyzer. Overall study outcomes, separate from this receptor: A 13 V-J signature model separated ophthalmopathy from stable hyperthyroidism, with over 85% sensitivity and around 84% specificity in cross-validation and 80%/75% in testing. Most expanded thyroid clonotypes (frequency above 0.001) were also detected in blood, a finding suggesting that blood repertoires may reflect thyroid immune responses. No statistical method was used to set the sample size in advance, and investigators knew the group allocation. In validation, the model predicted progression to ophthalmopathy with over 60% sensitivity and about 73% specificity, a median of roughly seven months before onset.

The TCR beta CDR3 regions were amplified from RNA transcripts. The TCR CDR3 was subjected to a first round of RT-PCR using the HTBI primer set and the Qiagen OneStep RT-PCR kit. A second multiplex PCR round built the libraries, followed by size selection and purification. Sequencing of the libraries was done on an Illumina HiSeq2000 using paired-end 100 bp reads. The source study handled its data this way. SOAPnuke was used to process the raw data, with reads discarded if the reads contained adapters or uncalled bases, had a mean Phred below 15, or lacked an exact constant-primer or identifier match. High-quality paired reads were merged with COPE v1.2.5, and unique nucleotide sequences were defined as clonotypes. MiTCR v1.1 was used to align clonotypes to the IMGT TRBV, TRBD and TRBJ reference segments. The analysis included only V-J combinations with a frequency above 0.0001, which together covered 99% to 99.2% of the repertoires. The TCS score was defined as F50 (clonal expansion) divided by E x V (chaos), with BLOSUM62-based TCRdist calculated between CDR3 peptides within each V-J. Welch's t-statistics and random forest reduced approximately 520 V-J features to 10 to 15, which were used in a naive Bayes classifier (R e1071). TCRdb reran the public reads through fastp at Q25 and MiXCR, keeping productive beta chains. Rows matching on CDR3 protein sequence are summarized as one entry with the most common DNA and genes. TCRdb, not the authors, supplied the V and J calls. For this sample the table gives hundreds of thousands of distinct CDR3 sequences, of which 17% were detected only once. The ten largest make up around 17% of the sample.

The cysteine opens and the phenylalanine closes a CDR3 of 13 amino acids. CDR3 DNA is the only sequence kept; it has 39 bases, read in frame from the first base. V and J lose 6 bases and 7 bases, and a span of 13 bases separates them. Sequencing was done on a sample of blood. The sequence joins TRBV12-3 or TRBV12-4 to TRBJ2-1; the D segment cannot be called with confidence. The clonotype originates from a young woman with Graves' ophthalmopathy. The CDR3 in this case is CASRQSLENEQFF. In nucleotides, the sequence is TGTGCCAGCAGACAGAGTCTAGAGAATGAGCAGTTCTTC.